These 32 T cell receptor beta chains were sequenced from one sample in a study of T-cell reconstitution after alpha-beta-depleted transplantation in children. Unique molecular identifiers tagged the TCRbeta library. TCRdb reanalysed the PCR reads using MiXCR and keeps one entry per CDR3 protein. The profile shows about 980,000 distinct CDR3 sequences, about 31% of them singletons. The specimen was PBMCs, mostly from graft donor cells, collected 360 days after TCRalphabeta/CD19-depleted stem cell transplant. These receptors originate from a boy younger than two who had a stem cell transplant for SCID, so the T cells may come from the graft donor.

The V and J genes are TRBV6-5 and TRBJ1-1; 7 nucleotides agree with TRBD1. Germline CDR1 MNHEY, CDR2 SVGAGI. The CDR3 runs to 13 residues. After removal of 8 bases from V and 4 bases from J, the junction contained 7 bases not matched to a gene. The CDR3 is CASVPGGGTEAFF. CDR3 DNA sequence: TGTGCCAGCGTTCCAGGGGGGGGCACTGAAGCTTTCTTT.

This clonotype occurred a few times. The J gene is TRBJ2-2, the V gene TRBV24-1, with D maybe TRBD1 (6 bases). Germline CDR1 KGHDR, CDR2 SFDVKD. Trimming removed 4 bases from V and 7 bases from J, with 18 bases in between. CDR3 length: 16 amino acids. The CDR3 protein is CATSEKTGFPYGELFF. CDR3 coding DNA: TGTGCCACCAGTGAGAAAACAGGGTTCCCGTACGGGGAGCTGTTTTTT.

The genes are TRBV5-1 and TRBJ2-5; 9 bases are a match to TRBD1. Looked up from germline, CDR1 is SGHRS and CDR2 is YFSETQ. The V segment lost 3 bases and the J segment 5 bases; nucleotides outside the gene matches: 2. The CDR3 covers 13 residues. CDR3 sequence (DNA): TGCGCCAGCAGCTGGGACAGGGTGGAGACCCAGTACTTC. It yields the protein CASSWDRVETQYF.

The rearrangement joins TRBV11-2 to TRBJ2-3; D possibly corresponds to TRBD2 (7 bases). The CDR3 sequence is 16 residues long. CDR1 is SGHAT and CDR2 is FQNNGV in the germline V gene. Between the trimmed V and J ends, which lost 0 bases and 0 bases, there was a span of 10 bases. CDR3 amino acids: CASSLDWGGSTDTQYF. In DNA, the CDR3 is TGTGCCAGCAGCTTAGATTGGGGGGGCAGCACAGATACGCAGTATTTT.

This clonotype was found a few times. The genes are TRBV5-1 and TRBJ2-6; D is ambiguous. The CDR3 loop spans 18 amino acids. V lost 2 bases, J lost 0 bases, and 15 bases lay in between. Germline V lookup: CDR1 SGHRS, CDR2 YFSETQ. CDR3 nucleotide sequence: TGCGCCAGCAGCTTCGCGCTGGGAAAAGGCTCTGGGGCCAACGTCCTGACTTTC. This translates into CASSFALGKGSGANVLTF. Full variable domain (missing parts from reference TRBV5-1 and TRBJ2-6): KAGVTQTPRYLIKTRGQQVTLSCSPISGHRSVSWYQQTPGQGLQFLFEYFSETQRNKGNFPGRFSGRQFSNSRSEMNVSTLELGDSALYLCASSFALGKGSGANVLTFGAGSRLTVL.

The V gene is TRBV18, the J gene TRBJ2-3; 10 positions match TRBD2. This CDR3 contains 16 residues. Germline CDR1 reads KGHSH; CDR2 reads LQKENI. J lost 4 bases, V lost 3 bases, and 7 bases had no gene match. CDR3 loop: CASSPPSGGGADTQYF. The CDR3 DNA reads TGTGCCAGCTCACCTCCTAGCGGGGGTGGGGCAGATACGCAGTATTTT.

This clonotype turned up a few times. The chain recombines TRBV20-1 with TRBJ2-3, with D perhaps being TRBD1 or TRBD2 (5 bases each). Per the germline V gene, CDR1 is DFQATT and CDR2 is SNEGSKA (reference sequence). The CDR3 length is 17 residues. V was cut by 4 bases and J by 2 bases, with 22 bases left in between. The DNA for the CDR3 is TGCAGTGCTACCAGGGACCCCACCTTTACTTACACAGATACGCAGTATTTT. Amino acids: CSATRDPTFTYTDTQYF.

This clonotype was found a few times. V and J are TRBV18 and TRBJ2-3, with 7 bases lining up with TRBD2. Germline V gene sequence: CDR1 KGHSH, CDR2 LQKENI. The CDR3 is 16 amino acids. Trimming at V came to 2 bases and at J to 3 bases, leaving 8 bases not matched to a gene. The CDR3 here is CASSPGPGRGTDTQYF. The CDR3 bases are TGTGCCAGCTCACCAGGCCCAGGGAGGGGTACAGATACGCAGTATTTT. The whole variable domain, remainder taken from reference TRBV18 and TRBJ2-3, is NAGVMQNPRHLVRRRGQEARLRCSPMKGHSHVYWYRQLPEEGLKFMVYLQKENIIDESGMPKERFSAEFPKEGPSILRIQQVVRGDSAAYFCASSPGPGRGTDTQYFGPGTRLTVL.

There are a few counts of this clonotype. This sequence joins TRBV5-1 and TRBJ1-1; a weak D match, TRBD1 (6 bases). The CDR3 totals 18 residues. In germline, CDR1 is SGHRS, CDR2 YFSETQ. The germline V and J ends were trimmed by 0 bases and 3 bases, with 21 bases remaining between them. CDR3 DNA sequence: TGCGCCAGCAGCTTGGCGAGGAGGGGGAATATGAGGGACACTGAAGCTTTCTTT. The encoded protein is CASSLARRGNMRDTEAFF.

The J gene is TRBJ2-2, the V gene TRBV4-1; D is possibly TRBD1 (5 bases). This CDR3 has 14 residues. Germline assignment: CDR1 MGHRA and CDR2 YSYEKL. The V end lost 0 bases, the J end lost 7 bases, and 9 bases lay between the germline ends. The CDR3 loop is CASSQDGAGGELFF. The CDR3 DNA follows: TGCGCCAGCAGCCAAGATGGGGCTGGCGGGGAGCTGTTTTTT.

This chain uses TRBV4-1 with TRBJ2-5; 10 nucleotides match TRBD1. CDR3 length: 17 amino acids. Per the germline V gene, CDR1 is MGHRA and CDR2 is YSYEKL. J gave up 4 bases and V 2 bases, and 10 bases lay outside the gene matches. CDR3 DNA sequence: TGCGCCAGCAGCCAAACGACAGGGGGCTCTGGGAGAGAGACCCAGTACTTC. Its protein is CASSQTTGGSGRETQYF.

The chain employs TRBV7-3 and TRBJ2-7; 12 bases match TRBD1. The V and J ends lost 4 bases and 7 bases, in that order; junction bases with no gene match: 5. Looked up from germline, CDR1 is SGHTA and CDR2 is FQGTGA. The CDR3 is 14 amino acids. The CDR3 DNA sequence: TGTGCCAGCAGCTGGGGGACAGGGGGCTCTGAGCAGTACTTC. Protein product: CASSWGTGGSEQYF.

This clonotype was counted between two and nine times. This sequence joins TRBV3-1 and TRBJ2-2; D is ambiguous. CDR1 and CDR2 from the germline V gene are LGHDT and YNNKEL (reference sequence). Trimming cost V 0 bases and J 4 bases, with 18 bases left between them. The CDR3 covers 18 residues. CDR3 nucleotides: TGTGCCAGCAGCCAAGATGGACGACCAGGAATGAGCACCGGGGAGCTGTTTTTT. This gives the protein CASSQDGRPGMSTGELFF.

This clonotype was observed a few times. The V and J genes are TRBV15 and TRBJ1-2; D is unresolved. Trimming took off 1 base at V and 7 bases at J, with 10 bases between the two ends. The CDR3 totals 13 residues. Germline V gene sequence: CDR1 LNHNV, CDR2 YYDKDF (reference sequence). The DNA of the CDR3 is TGTGCCACCAGCAGAGCCAGATCTGGTGGCTACACCTTC. Residues: CATSRARSGGYTF.

This clonotype was seen only a few times. The chain uses TRBV14 and TRBJ1-5; D not certain. The V and J ends lost 5 bases and 0 bases respectively, with 11 bases between them. There are 15 residues in the CDR3. Germline V lookup: CDR1 SGHDN, CDR2 FVKESK. CDR3 sequence (DNA): TGTGCCAGCAGCTCCGGACCGATTAGCAATCAGCCCCAGCATTTT. It translates to CASSSGPISNQPQHF.

This clonotype came up a few times. The rearrangement uses TRBV30 and TRBJ1-1; TRBD1 might be the D (6 bases). Between the trimmed V and J ends, which lost 3 bases and 4 bases, there was a span of 12 bases. CDR1 GTSNPN and CDR2 SVGIG come from the germline V gene (reference sequence). The CDR3 totals 13 residues. CDR3 DNA sequence: TGTGCCTGGAGCGGTAACAGGGCCACTGAAGCTTTCTTT. Amino acids: CAWSGNRATEAFF.

The chain uses TRBV12-3 or TRBV12-4 and TRBJ1-5, with D perhaps matching TRBD1 (5 bases). This CDR3 contains 13 residues. The germline V and J ends were trimmed by 8 bases and 0 bases, with 8 bases remaining between them. CDR3 amino acids: CASQRGSNQPQHF. The CDR3 coding sequence is TGTGCCAGCCAAAGGGGTAGCAATCAGCCCCAGCATTTT.

This clonotype turned up a few times. This chain connects TRBV6-5 to TRBJ2-1, with 9 bases fitting TRBD2. The V gene end was trimmed by 0 bases and the J gene end by 4 bases; junction bases not matched to a gene: 4. The CDR3 has 16 residues. The germline V gene encodes CDR1 MNHEY and CDR2 SVGAGI. The chain's CDR3 is CASSYSRGGAYNEQFF. The CDR3 DNA sequence: TGTGCCAGCAGTTACTCGCGCGGGGGGGCGTACAATGAGCAGTTCTTC.

This clonotype has a handful of counts. The J gene is TRBJ2-3, the V gene TRBV20-1, with TRBD2 as a possible D gene (5 bases). This CDR3 region has 12 residues. V lost 5 bases, J lost 7 bases, and 13 bases lay in between. The germline CDR1 and CDR2 sequences are DFQATT and SNEGSKA (reference sequence). CDR3 DNA sequence: TGCAGTGCTTGCCCCCTAGCACATACGCAGTATTTT. Translation gives CSACPLAHTQYF.

V is TRBV20-1 and J is TRBJ2-7, with a possible D match to TRBD1 (6 bases). V shed 6 bases and J shed 1 base, with 19 bases lying between them. This CDR3 is 15 amino acids long. Looked up from germline, CDR1 is DFQATT and CDR2 is SNEGSKA (reference sequence). The CDR3 bases are TGCAGTGCCACTGATTCAGGGGTTCTGTCCTACGAGCAGTACTTC. Translated: CSATDSGVLSYEQYF.

As concerns this clonotype: This may stem from a read error, because a much larger clone lies one nucleotide away. The chain couples TRBV10-3 to TRBJ2-3, with 7 bases aligning to TRBD1. Germline CDR1 reads ENHRY; CDR2 reads SYGVKD. The CDR3 contains 15 residues. Trimming cost V 3 bases and J 2 bases; bases outside gene matches: 5. Written as DNA, the CDR3 is TGTGCCATCAGTGATACAGGGGTCACCACAGATACGCAGTATTTT. Protein: CAISDTGVTTDTQYF.

The CDR3 region is CASSPRTGAHSYEQYF. For the CDR3, the DNA is TGCGCCAGCAGCCCTCGGACAGGGGCCCACTCCTACGAGCAGTACTTC. The genes are TRBV5-1 and TRBJ2-7; 9 bases match TRBD1. This CDR3 is built from 16 residues. The V and J ends lost 4 bases and 0 bases, in that order; junction bases with no gene match: 8. The V gene's germline CDR1 is SGHRS and CDR2 YFSETQ.

This clonotype was counted between two and nine times. The chain employs TRBV20-1 and TRBJ1-1; D is unresolved. Germline loops: CDR1 DFQATT, CDR2 SNEGSKA (reference sequence). The CDR3 sequence is 13 residues long. V dropped 3 bases and J dropped 1 base, with 9 bases sitting between them. The CDR3 DNA reads TGCAGTGCTAGGAGGACGGCGAACACTGAAGCTTTCTTT. Residues: CSARRTANTEAFF.

This clonotype showed up just a few times. V and J are TRBV7-2 and TRBJ2-3, with 7 nucleotides matching TRBD2. This CDR3 is built from 16 residues. J lost 2 bases, V lost 2 bases, and 7 bases had no gene match. Looked up from germline, CDR1 is SGHTA and CDR2 is FQGNSA. The CDR3 sequence: CASSLYKRGNTDTQYF. The CDR3 DNA sequence: TGTGCCAGCAGCTTATACAAGCGGGGAAACACAGATACGCAGTATTTT. Full variable domain (remainder filled in from reference TRBV7-2 and TRBJ2-3): GAGVSQSPSNKVTEKGKDVELRCDPISGHTALYWYRQSLGQGLEFLIYFQGNSAPDKSGLPSDRFSAERTGGSVSTLTIQRTQQEDSAVYLCASSLYKRGNTDTQYFGPGTRLTVL.

This clonotype has only a few counts. This chain uses TRBV9 with TRBJ2-5; D not certain. The ends were cut back, 3 bases at V and 5 bases at J, with 14 bases in the middle. This CDR3 has 14 residues. The germline V gene has CDR1 SGDLS and CDR2 YYNGEE. The CDR3 DNA follows: TGTGCCAGCAGCGCCTACCCTATTTCTGAGACCCAGTACTTC. Its translation is CASSAYPISETQYF.

There are a few counts of this clonotype. The rearrangement joins TRBV5-6 to TRBJ2-7; D perhaps matches TRBD1 (6 bases). The CDR3 extends over 19 amino acids. Trimming took 4 bases from V and 0 from J, leaving 26 bases between them. CDR1 is SGHDT and CDR2 is YYEEEE in the germline V gene. CDR3 sequence reads: CASSPYHLIGQTASYEQYF. Here the CDR3 DNA reads TGTGCCAGCAGCCCCTACCATTTAATCGGACAGACCGCCTCCTACGAGCAGTACTTC.

This clonotype showed up many times. The chain uses TRBV9 and TRBJ2-2; 8 bases agree with TRBD1. With V trimmed by 3 bases and J by 0 bases, 1 base remained unmatched. Germline values: CDR1 SGDLS, CDR2 YYNGEE. This CDR3 region has 15 residues. The CDR3 DNA reads TGTGCCAGCAGCGGGACAGGGACGAACACCGGGGAGCTGTTTTTT. Encoded protein: CASSGTGTNTGELFF.

The J gene is TRBJ1-5, the V gene TRBV5-5; a weak D match, TRBD1 (6 bases). The V and J ends lost 0 bases and 3 bases respectively, with 10 bases between them. CDR3 length equals 15 residues. Germline loops: CDR1 SGHKS, CDR2 YYEKEE (reference sequence). Here the CDR3 DNA reads TGTGCCAGCAGCTTGGCCGGACAGAACAATCAGCCCCAGCATTTT. It codes for CASSLAGQNNQPQHF.

The chain recombines TRBV5-1 with TRBJ2-2; either TRBD1 or TRBD2 may supply D (5 bases each). V lost 1 base and J lost 1, with 11 bases in between. This CDR3 contains 16 residues. Germline CDR1 reads SGHRS; CDR2 reads YFSETQ. CDR3 sequence (DNA): TGCGCCAGCAGCTTGTATGGGACCCAGAACACCGGGGAGCTGTTTTTT. Its translation is CASSLYGTQNTGELFF.

The V and J genes are TRBV25-1 and TRBJ2-2; tentative D call: TRBD2 (7 bases). CDR3 length: 15 amino acids. Deletions cut 8 bases from V and 6 bases from J, with 19 bases between. The germline gives CDR1 MGHDK, CDR2 SYGVNS. The CDR3 region is CASERGGVISGELFF. The CDR3 DNA follows: TGTGCCAGCGAAAGAGGGGGGGTAATATCCGGGGAGCTGTTTTTT.

In DNA form, the CDR3 reads TGTGCCAGTGGCCCAGGGACAGGGGGGAACACTGAAGCTTTCTTT. This sequence encodes CASGPGTGGNTEAFF. This sequence joins TRBV19 and TRBJ1-1; TRBD1 matches at 11 bases. V lost 8 bases and J lost 1; bases outside the gene matches: 6. The CDR3 spans 15 residues. The germline CDR1 and CDR2 sequences are LNHDA and SQIVND (reference sequence).

This clonotype was found a few times. The rearrangement joins TRBV7-2 to TRBJ1-1; no definite D call. The CDR3 has 14 amino acids. The germline V and J ends were trimmed by 2 bases and 4 bases, with 11 bases remaining between them. Germline CDR1 is SGHTA and CDR2 is FQGNSA. CDR3 DNA sequence: TGTGCCAGCAGCTTAAGAGTCGCCGTCACTGAAGCTTTCTTT. Translation gives CASSLRVAVTEAFF.